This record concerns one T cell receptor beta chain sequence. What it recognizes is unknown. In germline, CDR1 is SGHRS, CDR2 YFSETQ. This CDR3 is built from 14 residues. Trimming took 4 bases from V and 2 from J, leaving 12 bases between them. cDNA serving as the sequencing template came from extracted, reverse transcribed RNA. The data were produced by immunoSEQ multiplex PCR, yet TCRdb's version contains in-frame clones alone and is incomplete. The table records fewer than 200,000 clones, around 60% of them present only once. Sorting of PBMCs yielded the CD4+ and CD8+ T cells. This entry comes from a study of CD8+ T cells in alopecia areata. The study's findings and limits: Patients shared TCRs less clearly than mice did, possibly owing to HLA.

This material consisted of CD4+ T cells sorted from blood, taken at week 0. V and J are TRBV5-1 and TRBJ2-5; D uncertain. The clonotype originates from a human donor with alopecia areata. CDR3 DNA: TGCGCCAGCAGCAACCGCCGTTCTCAAGAGACCCAGTACTTC. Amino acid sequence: CASSNRRSQETQYF.